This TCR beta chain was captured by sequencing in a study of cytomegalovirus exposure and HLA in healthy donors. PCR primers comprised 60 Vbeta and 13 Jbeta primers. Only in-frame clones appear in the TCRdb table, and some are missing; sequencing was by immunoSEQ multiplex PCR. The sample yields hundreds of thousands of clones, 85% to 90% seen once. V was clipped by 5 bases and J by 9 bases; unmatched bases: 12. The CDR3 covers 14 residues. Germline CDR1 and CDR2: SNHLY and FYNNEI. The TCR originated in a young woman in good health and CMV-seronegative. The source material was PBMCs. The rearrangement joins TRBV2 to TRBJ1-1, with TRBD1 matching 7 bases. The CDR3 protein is CASSPIRQGRKAFF. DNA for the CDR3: TGTGCCAGCAGTCCGATTCGACAGGGAAGGAAAGCTTTCTTT.